The clone carrying this TCR beta chain was seen only once. The antigen remains unidentified. This sample was taken from a study of blood T cells in healthy people across ages. Alongside a J-beta primer mix, a sample-barcoded 5' primer served in a second PCR lasting about 6 to 12 cycles. TCRdb re-called the 5' RACE reads with MiXCR, one entry per CDR3 protein. The table lists about 1.7 million distinct CDR3 sequences, 25% to 30% of them singletons, with about 7.7% in the top ten. CDR1 is GTSNPN, CDR2 SVGIG, per germline (reference sequence). Germline trimming cut 7 bases from V and 7 bases from J; bases unmatched to any gene: 5. The CDR3 consists of 12 residues. Study findings and constraints: Age advanced and TCR beta diversity per million T cells fell, roughly linearly.

Sequencing was carried out using blood. V gene TRBV30 combines with J gene TRBJ2-1; TRBD2 aligns across 9 bases. The clonotype originates from a woman aged 25 to 39 in good health. The CDR3 protein is CAFGTSNNEQFF. DNA of the CDR3: TGTGCCTTCGGGACTAGCAATAATGAGCAGTTCTTC.